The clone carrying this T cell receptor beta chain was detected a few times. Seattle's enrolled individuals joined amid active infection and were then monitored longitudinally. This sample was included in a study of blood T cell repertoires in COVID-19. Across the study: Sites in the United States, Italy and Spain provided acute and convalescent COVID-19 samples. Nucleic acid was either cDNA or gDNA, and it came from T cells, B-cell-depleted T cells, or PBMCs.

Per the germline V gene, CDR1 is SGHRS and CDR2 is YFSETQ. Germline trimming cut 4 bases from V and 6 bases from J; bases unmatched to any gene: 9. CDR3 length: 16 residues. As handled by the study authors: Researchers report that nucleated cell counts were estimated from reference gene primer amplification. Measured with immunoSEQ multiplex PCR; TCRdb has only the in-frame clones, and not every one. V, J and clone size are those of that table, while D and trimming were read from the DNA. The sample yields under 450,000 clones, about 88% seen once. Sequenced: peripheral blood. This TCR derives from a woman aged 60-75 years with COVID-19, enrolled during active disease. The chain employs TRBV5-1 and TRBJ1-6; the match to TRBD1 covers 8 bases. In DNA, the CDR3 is TGCGCCAGCAGCCCCGGACAGGGTTTGGGTAATTCACCCCTCCACTTT. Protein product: CASSPGQGLGNSPLHF.